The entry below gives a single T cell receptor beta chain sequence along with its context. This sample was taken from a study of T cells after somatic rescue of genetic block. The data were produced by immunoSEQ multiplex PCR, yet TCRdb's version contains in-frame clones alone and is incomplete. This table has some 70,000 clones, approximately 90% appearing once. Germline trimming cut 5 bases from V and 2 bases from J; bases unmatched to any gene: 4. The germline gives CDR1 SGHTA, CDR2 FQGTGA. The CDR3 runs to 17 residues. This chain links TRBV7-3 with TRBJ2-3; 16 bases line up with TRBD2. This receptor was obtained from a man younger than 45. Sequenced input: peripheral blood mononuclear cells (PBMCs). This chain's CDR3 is CASSPGLAGGYTDTQYF. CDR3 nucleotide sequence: TGTGCCAGCAGCCCGGGACTAGCGGGGGGGTACACAGATACGCAGTATTTT. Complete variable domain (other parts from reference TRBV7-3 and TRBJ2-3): GAGVSQTPSNKVTEKGKYVELRCDPISGHTALYWYRQSLGQGPEFLIYFQGTGAADDSGLPNDRFFAVRPEGSVSTLKIQRTERGDSAVYLCASSPGLAGGYTDTQYFGPGTRLTVL.